This entry lists 3 T cell receptor beta chains sequenced from one sample in a study of identifying expanded T cells in peripheral blood. This table comes from immunoSEQ multiplex PCR, and its TCRdb copy is limited to in-frame clones, with some not included. The profile covers about 78,000 clones, with 88% appearing a single time and 15% to 20% taken by the ten largest. The sequenced sample consisted of blood. The receptor set was obtained from a person aged 18 to 75 in good health.

The chain carries TRBV9 and TRBJ2-7, with 8 nucleotides matching TRBD1. Germline-derived CDR1 and CDR2 are SGDLS and YYNGEE. The CDR3 consists of 16 residues. V shed 0 bases, J shed 3 bases, and the junction held 8 bases outside the gene matches. The DNA of the CDR3 is TGTGCCAGCAGCGTAGGGACAGGGAGGATGGGCTACGAGCAGTACTTC. It codes for CASSVGTGRMGYEQYF.

The chain joins TRBV19 to TRBJ2-2, with TRBD2 matching over 7 bases. This CDR3 comprises 19 residues. Germline values: CDR1 LNHDA, CDR2 SQIVND (reference sequence). V dropped 0 bases and J dropped 4; count of bases not matched to a gene: 14. The chain's CDR3 is CASSIDLARPGRGTGELFF. The CDR3 bases are TGTGCCAGTAGTATAGATCTTGCCCGCCCGGGGAGGGGCACCGGGGAGCTGTTTTTT.

The CDR3 DNA reads as TGTGCCAGCAGCCCCTCGCGGGTAGCGGGGGGAGAGCAGTTCTTC. Translating gives CASSPSRVAGGEQFF. The chain has TRBV11-2 and TRBJ2-1; TRBD2 matches 10 bases. Trimming removed 5 bases from V and 10 bases from J; junction bases left unmatched: 11. From germline, CDR1 is SGHAT and CDR2 FQNNGV. The CDR3 runs 15 residues.